The 26 T cell receptor beta chains listed next were all sequenced from one sample in a study of T cells in Graves' hyperthyroidism and ophthalmopathy (dated by TCRdb to the late 2010s). The receptor library was made with multiplex PCR. The sequencer listed for this sample is Illumina HiSeq 2000. Amplification of TCR beta CDR3 regions was carried out from RNA transcripts. The TCR CDR3 was subjected to a first round of RT-PCR using the HTBI primer set and the Qiagen OneStep RT-PCR kit. TCRdb trimmed public reads at Q25 via fastp, called clones via MiXCR and kept in-frame beta chains. Each CDR3 protein gets just one entry, which takes the most common genes and DNA from the rows behind it. The sample has fewer than 600,000 distinct CDR3 sequences on record, 14% of them singletons. The leading ten clones occupy around 14% of the sample. Sample: blood. These receptors were obtained from a woman in her thirties or forties with Graves' hyperthyroidism.

The rearrangement uses TRBV19 and TRBJ2-1, with 7 bases matching TRBD2. Germline V gene data show CDR1 as LNHDA and CDR2 as SQIVND (reference sequence). The CDR3 totals 20 residues. V shed 6 bases, J shed 7 bases, and the junction held 27 bases outside the gene matches. Here the CDR3 reads CASSMGFFRTRAGGTNEQFF. CDR3 nucleotide sequence: TGTGCCAGTAGCATGGGATTTTTTCGAACGCGGGCCGGGGGGACTAATGAGCAGTTCTTC.

This clonotype was detected a few times. The genes are TRBV7-9 and TRBJ2-3; 10 nucleotides match TRBD2. After removal of 5 bases from V and 2 bases from J, the junction contained 10 bases not matched to a gene. Germline loops: CDR1 SEHNR, CDR2 FQNEAQ (reference sequence). The CDR3 covers 17 residues. CDR3 protein: CASSTRTSGGPTDTQYF. The DNA for the CDR3 is TGTGCCAGCAGCACCAGGACTAGCGGAGGGCCCACAGATACGCAGTATTTT.

The table lists this clonotype with many counts. This chain's CDR3 is CASSLVSGGGLETQYF. In DNA form, the CDR3 reads TGTGCCAGCAGCTTAGTATCAGGGGGTGGCTTGGAGACCCAGTACTTC. This chain connects TRBV7-9 to TRBJ2-5; 7 positions match TRBD1. The CDR3 consists of 16 residues. The ends lost 1 base at V and 5 bases at J; junction bases unmatched: 10. Germline CDR1 is SEHNR and CDR2 is FQNEAQ (reference sequence). Variable domain in full (rest from reference TRBV7-9 and TRBJ2-5): DTGVSQNPRHKITKRGQNVTFRCDPISEHNRLYWYRQTLGQGPEFLTYFQNEAQLEKSRLLSDRFSAERPKGSFSTLEIQRTEQGDSAMYLCASSLVSGGGLETQYFGPGTRLLVL.

At least ten counts were recorded for this clonotype. The chain links TRBV5-1 to TRBJ2-3; 8 nucleotides align to TRBD2. V was pared by 0 bases and J by 4 bases, with 7 bases of the junction left unmatched. CDR3 length: 16 amino acids. From germline, CDR1 is SGHRS and CDR2 YFSETQ. The CDR3 is CASSLGREVVPDTQYF. DNA of the CDR3: TGCGCCAGCAGCTTGGGGCGGGAGGTCGTGCCAGATACGCAGTATTTT.

CDR3: CASSQGTGGFTDTQYF. CDR3 DNA: TGCGCCAGCAGCCAAGGGACAGGGGGCTTCACAGATACGCAGTATTTT. V is TRBV4-1 and J is TRBJ2-3; 11 bases line up with TRBD1. The germline V gene encodes CDR1 MGHRA and CDR2 YSYEKL. This CDR3 spans 16 amino acids. The V and J ends lost 1 base and 2 bases, in that order; junction bases with no gene match: 2.

This clonotype has only a few counts. This chain connects TRBV7-8 to TRBJ2-3; D is possibly TRBD2 (6 bases). This CDR3 is 14 amino acids long. Per the germline V gene, CDR1 is SGHVS and CDR2 is FQNEAQ. Trimming took off 2 bases at V and 6 bases at J, with 12 bases between the two ends. In DNA form, the CDR3 reads TGTGCCAGCAGCTTATCGGGGGAGCCGGATACGCAGTATTTT. It specifies CASSLSGEPDTQYF.

Notes on this clonotype: Being one base from a much bigger clone, this may be a read error. This chain uses TRBV24-1 with TRBJ1-1; weak D call: TRBD1 (5 bases). Germline V gives CDR1 KGHDR, CDR2 SFDVKD. The CDR3 loop spans 13 amino acids. The DNA of the CDR3 is TGTGCCATCAGTAGGCCGGGGGACACTGAAGCTTTCTTT. As protein: CAISRPGDTEAFF.

This clonotype has only a few counts. The rearrangement uses TRBV5-8 and TRBJ1-2; no clear D. The V end was cut by 2 bases, the J end by 4 bases, with 9 bases between. This CDR3 has 13 residues. Germline V gives CDR1 SGHTS, CDR2 YDEGEE. CDR3 region: CASSFVAGYGYTF. Here the CDR3 DNA reads TGTGCCAGCAGCTTTGTTGCCGGCTATGGCTACACCTTC.

The V call is TRBV4-1, the J call TRBJ2-7, with unresolved D. The V and J ends lost 0 bases and 2 bases respectively, with 8 bases between them. In germline, CDR1 is MGHRA, CDR2 YSYEKL. The length of the CDR3 is 14 residues. The CDR3 spells CASSQDEMTYEQYF. CDR3 sequence (DNA): TGCGCCAGCAGCCAAGATGAGATGACCTACGAGCAGTACTTC.

In this sample, this clonotype turned up many times. This chain connects TRBV6-1 to TRBJ1-2; D possibly corresponds to TRBD1 (6 bases). Trimming stripped 1 base from V and 4 bases from J, with 13 bases between. The CDR3 loop spans 15 amino acids. Germline assignment: CDR1 MNHNS and CDR2 SASEGT. CDR3 nucleotide sequence: TGTGCCAGCAGTGAAGGTTGGGGACATGTCTATGGCTACACCTTC. It specifies CASSEGWGHVYGYTF.

This clonotype appeared a few times. This chain connects TRBV6-1 to TRBJ2-7; 11 nucleotides align to TRBD2. The CDR3 consists of 15 residues. CDR1 MNHNS and CDR2 SASEGT come from the germline V gene. J gave up 4 bases and V 6 bases, and 8 bases lay outside the gene matches. The CDR3 reads CASSARGLAVYEQYF. In DNA form, the CDR3 reads TGTGCCAGCAGCGCCCGGGGACTAGCGGTATACGAGCAGTACTTC.

J is TRBJ1-5 and V is TRBV9, with a possible D match to TRBD1 (5 bases). In germline, CDR1 is SGDLS, CDR2 YYNGEE. Between the trimmed V and J ends, which lost 0 bases and 6 bases, there was a span of 13 bases. The CDR3 contains 15 residues. DNA for the CDR3: TGTGCCAGCAGCGTAGCCCAGGGACCGGGTCAGCCCCAGCATTTT. Encoded protein: CASSVAQGPGQPQHF.

This clonotype was picked up a small number of times. A single base separates this from a much larger clone, so it may be a read error. This chain joins TRBV2 and TRBJ1-3; TRBD1 is a possible D gene (5 bases). The CDR3 sequence is 14 residues long. The V end was cut by 11 bases, the J end by 9 bases, with 23 bases between. Germline values: CDR1 SNHLY, CDR2 FYNNEI. The CDR3: CAHQGLRSRGTIYF. In nucleotides, the CDR3 is TGTGCCCATCAGGGACTACGAAGTCGAGGCACCATATATTTT.

The chain employs TRBV19 and TRBJ2-7; 8 bases fit TRBD2. Trimming removed 5 bases from V and 3 bases from J; junction bases left unmatched: 9. Germline CDR1 and CDR2: LNHDA and SQIVND (reference sequence). This CDR3 is built from 15 residues. The DNA of the CDR3 is TGTGCCAGTAGTTTTTCTAGCGGGTGGGGCTACGAGCAGTACTTC. The encoded protein is CASSFSSGWGYEQYF.

In this sample, this clonotype turned up many times. The rearrangement uses TRBV5-1 and TRBJ1-2; D call uncertain. V was clipped by 0 bases and J by 4 bases, with 7 bases between them. Germline V gives CDR1 SGHRS, CDR2 YFSETQ. This CDR3 is built from 13 residues. This CDR3 is CASSLDAGYGYTF. For the CDR3, the DNA is TGCGCCAGCAGCTTGGACGCAGGCTATGGCTACACCTTC.

Remarks on this clonotype: A much larger clone sits a single nucleotide away, making a read error possible. This rearrangement joins TRBV28 to TRBJ2-7, with 10 bases matching TRBD2. This CDR3 is 13 amino acids long. Germline CDR1 and CDR2: MDHEN and SYDVKM. CDR3 sequence reads: CASRASGSHEQSF. CDR3 in DNA: TGTGCCAGCAGGGCTAGCGGGAGCCACGAGCAGTCCTTC.

The chain recombines TRBV24-1 with TRBJ2-2; 8 nucleotides line up with TRBD1. The length of the CDR3 is 15 residues. Trimming at V came to 9 bases and at J to 5 bases, leaving 10 bases not matched to a gene. Germline loops: CDR1 KGHDR, CDR2 SFDVKD. The CDR3, as DNA: TGTGCCACCGGAGTGCAGGGGGCTGGGACCGGGGAGCTGTTTTTT. As protein: CATGVQGAGTGELFF.

This clonotype was recorded a few times. The chain links TRBV14 to TRBJ1-1, with a possible D match to TRBD1 (5 bases). The CDR3 covers 15 residues. The V gene lost 2 bases and the J gene lost 0 bases, with 10 bases spanning the gap. CDR1 and CDR2 from the germline V gene are SGHDN and FVKESK. The CDR3 spells CASSQRGALNTEAFF. The CDR3 nucleotides are TGTGCCAGCAGCCAAAGAGGGGCCTTGAACACTGAAGCTTTCTTT. Using reference TRBV14 and TRBJ1-1 for the parts outside the CDR3, the full variable domain is EAGVTQFPSHSVIEKGQTVTLRCDPISGHDNLYWYRRVMGKEIKFLLHFVKESKQDESGMPNNRFLAERTGGTYSTLKVQPAELEDSGVYFCASSQRGALNTEAFFGQGTRLTVV.

The chain is built from TRBV24-1 and TRBJ2-3; the D gene is possibly TRBD1 (6 bases). The CDR3 totals 14 residues. V lost 8 bases and J lost 3, with 14 bases in between. Germline CDR1 and CDR2: KGHDR and SFDVKD. The CDR3 DNA reads as TGTGCCACCACACAGGGCCCTGAGACAGATACGCAGTATTTT. This sequence encodes CATTQGPETDTQYF.

This clonotype was recorded a few times. The chain links TRBV6-1 to TRBJ2-7; tentatively, D is TRBD1 (6 bases). The CDR3 covers 15 residues. Between the trimmed V and J ends, which lost 6 bases and 6 bases, there was a span of 21 bases. CDR1 is MNHNS and CDR2 is SASEGT in the germline V gene. CDR3 region: CASRPGQLEVSEQYF. As DNA, the CDR3 is TGTGCCAGCAGGCCCGGACAGCTAGAGGTCTCCGAGCAGTACTTC.

This clonotype showed up many times. The CDR3 is CASSLSGGDTQYF. The CDR3 DNA sequence: TGCGCCAGCAGCTTGTCAGGAGGAGATACGCAGTATTTT. The V and J genes are TRBV5-1 and TRBJ2-3; TRBD2 is a possible D gene (5 bases). V gave up 1 base and J gave up 5 bases, with 8 bases separating them. Germline assignment: CDR1 SGHRS and CDR2 YFSETQ. CDR3 length: 13 residues.

This clonotype was seen many times. This chain links TRBV6-1 with TRBJ2-7; TRBD1 might be the D (5 bases). Germline CDR1 and CDR2: MNHNS and SASEGT. V was pared by 6 bases and J by 2 bases, with 11 bases between. The CDR3 runs to 13 residues. The DNA of the CDR3 is TGTGCCAGCAGACAGACAGTGACCTACGAGCAGTACTTC. Its protein product is CASRQTVTYEQYF.

The J gene is TRBJ1-5, the V gene TRBV19, with 11 positions matching TRBD1. Germline V lookup: CDR1 LNHDA, CDR2 SQIVND (reference sequence). The J segment lost 1 base and the V segment lost 3 bases, leaving 8 bases of the junction unmatched. There are 18 residues in the CDR3. The CDR3 DNA follows: TGTGCCAGTAGTATCCGGGACAGGGGGAAGGGGAGCAATCAGCCCCAGCATTTT. This gives the protein CASSIRDRGKGSNQPQHF.

Many counts were recorded for this clonotype. The chain carries TRBV18 and TRBJ1-2; D might be TRBD1 (5 bases). V lost 3 bases and J 3 bases, leaving 11 bases between the germline ends. Germline loops: CDR1 KGHSH, CDR2 LQKENI. The CDR3 runs to 14 residues. The CDR3 DNA follows: TGTGCCAGCTCACCCGGGACGGATTACTATGGCTACACCTTC. As protein: CASSPGTDYYGYTF. Full variable domain (missing parts from reference TRBV18 and TRBJ1-2): NAGVMQNPRHLVRRRGQEARLRCSPMKGHSHVYWYRQLPEEGLKFMVYLQKENIIDESGMPKERFSAEFPKEGPSILRIQQVVRGDSAAYFCASSPGTDYYGYTFGSGTRLTVV.

The chain uses TRBV5-6 and TRBJ2-2; D is possibly TRBD2 (6 bases). Trimming removed 2 bases at V and 4 bases at J, with 9 bases between. Germline V gene data show CDR1 as SGHDT and CDR2 as YYEEEE. This CDR3 has 14 amino acids. The CDR3 reads CASSFGSGTGELFF. The CDR3 nucleotides read TGTGCCAGCAGCTTCGGGAGCGGCACCGGGGAGCTGTTTTTT.

This clonotype was detected ten times or more. The chain carries TRBV5-1 and TRBJ2-7; 8 bases match TRBD1. V was clipped by 1 base and J by 5 bases; unmatched bases: 5. There are 14 residues in the CDR3. The germline V gene has CDR1 SGHRS and CDR2 YFSETQ. CDR3 residues: CASSLRTGTDEQYF. The CDR3 coding sequence is TGCGCCAGCAGCTTGAGGACAGGGACGGACGAGCAGTACTTC.